In this sample, the clone carrying this T cell receptor beta chain turned up many times. What it binds is unknown. The sample is drawn from a study of breast tumors, draining lymph nodes, adjacent tissues. Broader study findings: Data fit most tumor T cells coming from lymph node, expanding in tumor. Compared with lymph nodes, tumors were less diverse; compared with nontumor tissue, more.

This CDR3 contains 14 residues. V shed 7 bases and J 2 bases; nucleotides not matched to a gene: 5. Germline CDR1 SGHTA, CDR2 FQGNSA. TCRdb re-called the multiplex PCR reads through MiXCR, storing one row per CDR3 protein. The data hold 150,000 to 200,000 distinct CDR3 sequences, with roughly 30% observed a single time. The lymph nodes were axillary draining lymph nodes from breast cancer patients. The clonotype comes from a female donor with breast cancer. Some clones in this sample may be carry-over from other donors' samples. Material: axillary lymph node tissue. V and J are TRBV7-2 and TRBJ2-7; 10 bases agree with TRBD2. In DNA form, the CDR3 reads TGTGCCAGCATCAGGACTAGCGGCCCCTACGAGCAGTACTTC. Translating gives CASIRTSGPYEQYF.